This record covers a single TCR beta chain. No antigen is known for it. No much larger clone exists at a distance of one base, and base qualities are not known. This sample is drawn from a study of T cell responses to AZD1222 COVID-19 vaccine (dated by TCRdb to 2020 to 2023). For the study in its entirety: TCR sequencing was performed for more than 230 trial participants, of whom roughly 200 were given two doses of AZD1222 and some 26 were given two doses of MenACWY control vaccine. Trial participants were enrolled into age subgroups of 18-55, 56-69 and 70-plus years, which contained about 150, 27 and 61 TCR-sequenced participants, respectively.

There are 16 amino acids in the CDR3, from cysteine to phenylalanine inclusive. This entry keeps only the CDR3 DNA: 48 bases, framed from base 1. The germline V gene yields SGHTS for CDR1 and YDEGEE for CDR2. Relative to germline, V is 4 bases shorter and J is 0 bases shorter, with 11 bases between their ends. The CDR3 regions of human TCRbeta chains were subjected to immunosequencing. The original pipeline was this. Repertoire TCRs were checked for matches against a reference library of SARS-CoV-2-specific TCRs that had been generated using the MIRA antigen-specificity platform. Breadth was defined as the fraction of unique TCRs that were SARS-CoV-2-associated, and depth was defined as the fraction of total T cells that were SARS-CoV-2-associated. Using the MIRA data, every spike-specific TCR was mapped to the spike region that the TCR reacted to and assigned to either a CD4 or a CD8 class. Log10-transformed breadth and depth values were compared by one-way ANOVA with Sidak's multiple comparisons tests. The clones in this table, taken by TCRdb from immuneACCESS, are in-frame only. Not every clone is retained; where verified, under half of the shortfall comes from an unresolved V gene, and the cause of the rest is unknown. V and J calls and clone size are given by that table; D and trimming were obtained from the DNA. The sample table lists approximately 74,000 clones, around 78% of them with a count of one. Approximately 23% of the sample rests with the top ten.

Read against the paper, the sample's time point label means: about 28 days (+/-7) after the second vaccine dose. AZD1222 recipients with second doses at about 4 weeks or about 12 weeks were pooled, because spike-specific TCR depth and breadth did not differ between schedules. The vaccinee samples were drawn from two UK trials, COV001 and COV002, one of which was a single-blind randomized controlled phase 2/3 trial testing AZD1222 (ChAdOx1 nCoV-19) in healthy adults. Trial participant PBMC samples were collected at day 0 and day 28 after the second dose for TCRbeta chain sequencing. Overall results and qualifications from the work: Because no day 14 peak-response samples were available, repertoires were characterized only after the peak T cell response. Nearly half of unique spike-specific TCRs reportedly recognized epitopes outside regions mutated in the B.1.351 and B.1.1.7 variants. After two AZD1222 doses, spike-specific TCR breadth and depth were significantly higher than at day 0 and than in MenACWY recipients. The 56-69-year group was small, and its depth increase did not reach significance, likely because of low power. The whole spike protein was spanned by vaccine-associated CD4 TCRs, and dominant responses were seen in regions 160-218 and 743-854. Conclusions about previously exposed vaccinees are limited, since just a handful of AZD1222 recipients were seropositive for SARS-CoV-2 at baseline. Participants were mostly white British and included more females than males, and it was suggested by the authors that clonal diversity may have been underestimated.

The sequences come from peripheral blood, collected 28 days after the second AZD1222 dose. The chain couples TRBV5-8 to TRBJ2-6, with no reliable assignment of the D segment. The sequence was obtained from an adult who received the AZD1222 COVID-19 vaccine. This receptor carries the CDR3 CASSPGRHSGANVLTF. The DNA sequence is TGTGCCAGCAGCCCCGGTCGACACTCTGGGGCCAACGTCCTGACTTTC.